This record covers a single T cell receptor (beta chain). As yet, its antigen is unknown. This sample was taken from a study of shared clonotypes between healthy human individuals. The study, taken as a whole, reports: The study found roughly 5.3% of naive CD4 clonotypes shared across a few donors.

In the sorted-subset replicate PCRs, roughly 210 ng DNA, 25,000 to 30,000 T cell genomes, was used. The data were produced by immunoSEQ multiplex PCR, yet TCRdb's version contains in-frame clones alone and is incomplete. This sample carries about 980,000 clones, 76% of them seen once, and the ten largest clones take approximately 1.5%. The CDR3 runs to 11 residues. From germline, CDR1 is MDHEN and CDR2 SYDVKM. The ends were cut back, 3 bases at V and 8 bases at J, with 6 bases in the middle. Sequences were obtained from memory CD4+ T cells sorted from blood. Stated subset: CD45RA-negative fraction. This chain links TRBV28 with TRBJ2-3; D remains ambiguous. This TCR was recovered from a man between 18 and 29 years old in good health. CDR3 nucleotides: TGTGCCAGCAGTTTTGAAGGTACGCAGTATTTT. Its protein is CASSFEGTQYF.